Each of the 31 T cell receptor beta chains below was sequenced from the same sample in a study of blood T cells in healthy people across ages. The use of a sample-barcoded 5' primer and a J-beta primer mix characterized a second PCR of roughly 7 to 11 cycles. MiXCR was run by TCRdb on the 5' RACE reads, yielding one entry per CDR3 protein. The sample yields some 790,000 distinct CDR3 sequences, 25% to 35% seen once. The sample taken for sequencing was blood. The receptors here all came from a woman aged 80 or over in good health.

Concerning this clonotype: Compared with germline, one end of the junction differs, possibly owing to a read error. CDR3 DNA sequence: TGCGCCAGCAGCGTCCTCGGGGCTGGGGCCAACGTCCGGACTTTC. Protein: CASSVLGAGANVRTF. This chain uses TRBV5-1 with TRBJ2-6, with D possibly being TRBD1 or TRBD2 (5 bases each). In germline, CDR1 is SGHRS, CDR2 YFSETQ. The CDR3 totals 15 residues. Filled out from reference TRBV5-1 and TRBJ2-6, the complete variable domain reads KAGVTQTPRYLIKTRGQQVTLSCSPISGHRSVSWYQQTPGQGLQFLFEYFSETQRNKGNFPGRFSGRQFSNSRSEMNVSTLELGDSALYLCASSVLGAGANVRTFGAGSRLTVL.

The J gene is TRBJ2-7, the V gene TRBV29-1; D unresolved. V lost 1 base and J 4 bases, leaving 5 bases between the germline ends. The CDR3 is 11 amino acids. Germline-derived CDR1 and CDR2 are SQVTM and ANQGSEA. The CDR3 bases are TGCAGCGTTGAAGCGGAATACGAGCAGTACTTC. Encoded protein: CSVEAEYEQYF.

This chain connects TRBV7-9 to TRBJ2-5, with TRBD2 as a possible D gene (5 bases). The V gene lost 2 bases and the J gene lost 11 bases, with 21 bases spanning the gap. This CDR3 contains 15 residues. Germline values: CDR1 SEHNR, CDR2 FQNEAQ (reference sequence). The CDR3 sequence: CASSLRLWSHNEQYF. For the CDR3, the DNA is TGTGCCAGCAGCTTAAGACTATGGTCCCACAATGAGCAGTACTTC.

This clonotype was picked up many times. This chain links TRBV7-2 with TRBJ1-2; 7 bases agree with TRBD1. This CDR3 has 15 residues. The junction had 4 bases not matched to a gene; V was cut back by 1 base and J by 2 bases. Looked up from germline, CDR1 is SGHTA and CDR2 is FQGNSA. Written as DNA, the CDR3 is TGTGCCAGCAGCTTAGTCGGGACAGAAAACTATGGCTACACCTTC. Translation gives CASSLVGTENYGYTF.

This chain links TRBV5-1 with TRBJ1-2; perhaps TRBD1 as D (6 bases). V lost 5 bases, J lost 5 bases, and 13 bases lay in between. This CDR3 is 13 amino acids long. CDR1 SGHRS and CDR2 YFSETQ come from the germline V gene. For the CDR3, the DNA is TGCGCCAGCAGGGACGACCAGGGGTATGGCTACACCTTC. This gives the protein CASRDDQGYGYTF.

The rearrangement joins TRBV12-3 or TRBV12-4 to TRBJ1-2, with a tentative D call TRBD1 (5 bases). CDR3 size: 12 residues. V lost 3 bases and J lost 8, with 10 bases in between. CDR3 loop: CASSLTAGGYTF. The CDR3 nucleotides read TGTGCCAGCAGTTTGACAGCAGGAGGCTACACCTTC.

The sample holds a few counts of this clonotype. The chain combines TRBV9 with TRBJ2-1; D ambiguous. The CDR3 totals 15 residues. V lost 4 bases and J lost 6, with 17 bases in between. Germline assignment: CDR1 SGDLS and CDR2 YYNGEE. Written as DNA, the CDR3 is TGTGCCAGCAGCCCTCAACCTCTGGGAAGCAATGAGCAGTTCTTC. Its translation: CASSPQPLGSNEQFF.

This clonotype was observed a handful of times. J is TRBJ1-2 and V is TRBV30, with 7 bases that match TRBD1. The CDR3 has 15 residues. Germline V gene lookup returns CDR1 GTSNPN and CDR2 SVGIG (reference sequence). The trim removed 2 bases at V and 1 base at J, leaving 7 bases unmatched. CDR3 residues: CAWSSRTGNNYGYTF. The CDR3 coding sequence is TGTGCCTGGAGTTCCCGGACAGGCAATAACTATGGCTACACCTTC.

This clonotype has only a few counts. The chain links TRBV20-1 to TRBJ1-4; TRBD1 matches at 8 bases. The V segment lost 6 bases and the J segment 6 bases; nucleotides outside the gene matches: 12. CDR1 is DFQATT, CDR2 SNEGSKA, per germline (reference sequence). The CDR3 covers 15 residues. This CDR3 reads CSAHRGGAGYEKLFF. DNA of the CDR3: TGCAGTGCCCACAGGGGGGGCGCCGGGTATGAAAAACTGTTTTTT.

V is TRBV18 and J is TRBJ2-6, with 7 bases lining up with TRBD1. CDR3 length: 17 residues. Unmatched junction bases numbered 8, after V lost 6 bases and J lost 0 bases. From germline, CDR1 is KGHSH and CDR2 LQKENI. CDR3 in amino acids: CASSRTGVGSGANVLTF. In DNA form, the CDR3 reads TGTGCCAGCTCCCGAACAGGGGTCGGCTCTGGGGCCAACGTCCTGACTTTC.

This clonotype has a handful of counts. The chain carries TRBV9 and TRBJ2-7; D is uncertain. CDR1 and CDR2 (germline): SGDLS, YYNGEE. With 4 bases removed from V and 6 bases from J, the gap between germline ends came to 11 bases. The CDR3 is 12 amino acids. CDR3 sequence reads: CASSLIPGEQYF. The CDR3 coding sequence is TGTGCCAGCAGCTTAATCCCGGGCGAGCAGTACTTC.

This clonotype was found many times. The gene calls are TRBV12-3 or TRBV12-4 and TRBJ2-7; TRBD2 agrees at 8 bases. This CDR3 is built from 16 residues. Trimming at V came to 3 bases and at J to 5 bases, leaving 12 bases not matched to a gene. CDR3 nucleotide sequence: TGTGCCAGCAGTTTCCTTCGCTCCGGGGGGGCCAACGAGCAGTACTTC. Translation gives CASSFLRSGGANEQYF.

In regard to this clonotype: Its ends do not fully match the called genes, so a read error is possible. V gene TRBV7-2 combines with J gene TRBJ2-7; TRBD2 aligns across 7 bases. The J call is uncertain, as TRBJ2-5 better fits the DNA end. In germline, CDR1 is SGHTA, CDR2 FQGNSA. This CDR3 contains 16 residues. In DNA, the CDR3 is TGTGCCGGCAGCTTAGCGGGCAGTATTGGGGGAGAGACCCAGTACTTC. Protein sequence: CAGSLAGSIGGETQYF.

CDR3 coding DNA: TGCAGTGCTAGAGATACAGGGGCGAGTGGCTACACCTTC. Its protein product is CSARDTGASGYTF. V and J are TRBV20-1 and TRBJ1-2; 7 nucleotides line up with TRBD1. Germline loops: CDR1 DFQATT, CDR2 SNEGSKA (reference sequence). Trimming removed 0 bases from V and 7 bases from J; junction bases left unmatched: 5. This CDR3 contains 13 residues.

The sample holds many counts of this clonotype. The V gene is TRBV7-2, the J gene TRBJ2-3; 10 positions agree with TRBD2. The CDR3 is 16 residues long. In germline, CDR1 is SGHTA, CDR2 FQGNSA. V was clipped by 0 bases and J by 7 bases; unmatched bases: 7. The CDR3 is CASSLASGGVGYTQYF. Here the CDR3 DNA reads TGTGCCAGCAGCTTAGCCAGCGGGGGGGTCGGGTATACGCAGTATTTT.

This clonotype showed up many times. The genes are TRBV10-3 and TRBJ2-2, with 8 bases aligning to TRBD1. The CDR3 consists of 15 residues. CDR1 and CDR2 from the germline V gene are ENHRY and SYGVKD. With 5 bases clipped from V and 1 base from J, the junction kept 3 bases outside the gene matches. CDR3 amino acids: CAISSGQGNTGELFF. The DNA for the CDR3 is TGTGCCATCAGTAGCGGACAGGGGAACACCGGGGAGCTGTTTTTT.

As DNA, the CDR3 is TGTGCCAGCAAATTAGCGGTGAGCACAGATACGCAGTATTTT. This codes for CASKLAVSTDTQYF. The V and J genes are TRBV12-3 or TRBV12-4 and TRBJ2-3, with TRBD2 as a possible D gene (6 bases). This CDR3 comprises 14 residues. Trimming shortened V by 7 bases and J by 0 bases, and 11 bases separated the two germline ends.

This clonotype came up a few times. One end of the junction does not line up with germline, which may come from a read error. The J gene is TRBJ2-6, the V gene TRBV2; 7 positions agree with TRBD1. This CDR3 is 16 amino acids long. Germline V gene sequence: CDR1 SNHLY, CDR2 FYNNEI. CDR3 protein: CASSKGQSSGANVRTF. In nucleotides, the CDR3 is TGTGCCAGCAGCAAGGGACAGAGCTCTGGGGCCAACGTCCGGACTTTC.

This clonotype occurred a few times. This sequence joins TRBV18 and TRBJ1-1; D may be TRBD1 (5 bases). This CDR3 contains 14 residues. The germline CDR1 and CDR2 sequences are KGHSH and LQKENI. V lost 3 bases and J 6 bases, leaving 14 bases between the germline ends. The chain's CDR3 is CASSPGGREAEAFF. The CDR3 nucleotides are TGTGCCAGCTCACCCGGTGGCAGGGAAGCTGAAGCTTTCTTT.

This clonotype was counted a few times. V and J are TRBV24-1 and TRBJ2-2; 7 nucleotides agree with TRBD2. Germline loops: CDR1 KGHDR, CDR2 SFDVKD. The CDR3 is 20 amino acids. J lost 0 bases, V lost 9 bases, and 21 bases had no gene match. CDR3 sequence: CATYPRTSLAANANTGELFF. DNA of the CDR3: TGTGCCACCTACCCTCGTACGTCGCTAGCGGCGAACGCGAACACCGGGGAGCTGTTTTTT.

The V and J genes are TRBV5-4 and TRBJ2-1; 9 bases agree with TRBD2. The CDR3 spans 16 residues. J gave up 9 bases and V 3 bases, and 13 bases lay outside the gene matches. The germline V gene encodes CDR1 SGHNT and CDR2 YYREEE (reference sequence). In DNA form, the CDR3 reads TGTGCCAGCAGCTCGCGACGAGCGGGGGGTTATCTTGAGCAGTTCTTC. This encodes CASSSRRAGGYLEQFF. Full variable domain (remainder filled in from reference TRBV5-4 and TRBJ2-1): ETGVTQSPTHLIKTRGQQVTLRCSSQSGHNTVSWYQQALGQGPQFIFQYYREEENGRGNFPPRFSGLQFPNYSSELNVNALELDDSALYLCASSSRRAGGYLEQFFGPGTRLTVL.

This clonotype was observed many times. The V call is TRBV20-1, the J call TRBJ2-4; 7 bases are shared with TRBD1. Germline-derived CDR1 and CDR2 are DFQATT and SNEGSKA (reference sequence). The CDR3 length is 17 residues. Trimming cost V 4 bases and J 3 bases; bases outside gene matches: 15. CDR3 sequence (DNA): TGCAGTGCTAACACCGTCAGACAGGGAGTGGGCAAAAACATTCAGTACTTC. Protein sequence: CSANTVRQGVGKNIQYF.

This clonotype was counted only a few times. V gene TRBV5-1 combines with J gene TRBJ2-3, with 11 bases fitting TRBD2. J was trimmed by 4 bases and V by 0 bases; bases with no gene match: 4. This CDR3 has 16 residues. Germline loops: CDR1 SGHRS, CDR2 YFSETQ. CDR3 region: CASSLGASGGSDTQYF. As DNA, the CDR3 is TGCGCCAGCAGCTTGGGTGCTAGCGGGGGGTCAGATACGCAGTATTTT.

CDR3 sequence (DNA): TGTGCCAGCAGCTTAATGACGGGGCTCTCCTACGAGCAGTACTTC. Translated: CASSLMTGLSYEQYF. The chain has TRBV7-9 and TRBJ2-7, with D tentatively TRBD1 or TRBD2 (5 bases each). CDR3 length equals 15 residues. Germline CDR1 reads SEHNR; CDR2 reads FQNEAQ (reference sequence). V was clipped by 2 bases and J by 0 bases, with 11 bases between them. The complete variable domain, with remaining parts taken from reference TRBV7-9 and TRBJ2-7, reads DTGVSQNPRHKITKRGQNVTFRCDPISEHNRLYWYRQTLGQGPEFLTYFQNEAQLEKSRLLSDRFSAERPKGSFSTLEIQRTEQGDSAMYLCASSLMTGLSYEQYFGPGTRLTVT.

This clonotype was counted a single time. The chain employs TRBV7-2 and TRBJ1-1; D not resolved. Trimming removed 1 base from V and 6 bases from J, with 15 bases in between. Germline V gene data show CDR1 as SGHTA and CDR2 as FQGNSA. This CDR3 has 15 amino acids. CDR3 nucleotides: TGTGCCAGCAGCTTAGGTGGGAGGAAGGTCGCTGAAGCTTTCTTT. Encoded protein: CASSLGGRKVAEAFF. Full variable domain (rest looked up from reference TRBV7-2 and TRBJ1-1): GAGVSQSPSNKVTEKGKDVELRCDPISGHTALYWYRQSLGQGLEFLIYFQGNSAPDKSGLPSDRFSAERTGGSVSTLTIQRTQQEDSAVYLCASSLGGRKVAEAFFGQGTRLTVV.

This clonotype has at least ten counts. This chain connects TRBV7-9 to TRBJ2-4; D assignment may be TRBD1 or TRBD2 (5 bases each). The V end lost 2 bases, the J end lost 0 bases, and 11 bases lay between the germline ends. The CDR3 consists of 16 residues. Germline values: CDR1 SEHNR, CDR2 FQNEAQ (reference sequence). The CDR3 nucleotides are TGTGCCAGCAGCTTACTTGGGGACCCAGCCAAAAACATTCAGTACTTC. It encodes CASSLLGDPAKNIQYF.

This clonotype appeared many times. The chain carries TRBV24-1 and TRBJ2-1; D is uncertain. The CDR3 has 16 amino acids. Germline values: CDR1 KGHDR, CDR2 SFDVKD. V lost 4 bases, J lost 0 bases, and 12 bases lay in between. CDR3 sequence (DNA): TGTGCCACCAGTGACCCTGACCCCGGCTCCTACAATGAGCAGTTCTTC. Translation gives CATSDPDPGSYNEQFF.

On this clonotype itself: A much larger clone differs by one base, so this may be a read error. This rearrangement joins TRBV29-1 to TRBJ1-1, with a possible D match to TRBD1 (6 bases). The length of the CDR3 is 12 residues. Trimming shortened V by 7 bases and J by 3 bases, and 12 bases separated the two germline ends. Per germline, CDR1 SQVTM and CDR2 ANQGSEA. Here the CDR3 reads CSAGQSDTEAFF. Written as DNA, the CDR3 is TGCAGCGCCGGACAGTCGGACACTGAAGCTTTCTTT.

The J gene is TRBJ2-4, the V gene TRBV7-9; 12 nucleotides align to TRBD2. With 1 base clipped from V and 14 bases from J, the junction kept 6 bases outside the gene matches. The CDR3 sequence is 14 residues long. Per the germline V gene, CDR1 is SEHNR and CDR2 is FQNEAQ (reference sequence). CDR3 loop: CASSLGTSGTREYF. For the CDR3, the DNA is TGTGCCAGCAGCTTAGGGACTAGCGGGACGAGGGAGTACTTC.

V and J are TRBV12-3 or TRBV12-4 and TRBJ1-2; D remains ambiguous. With 6 bases removed from V and 8 bases from J, the gap between germline ends came to 16 bases. This CDR3 region has 13 residues. The CDR3 bases are TGTGCCAGCAGCTACGCCCGCGGTGGAGGCTACACCTTC. Residues: CASSYARGGGYTF.

This chain joins TRBV12-3 or TRBV12-4 and TRBJ1-1; a possible D gene is TRBD1 (6 bases). The CDR3 sequence is 19 residues long. Trimming stripped 3 bases from V and 0 bases from J, with 23 bases between. CDR3 bases: TGTGCCAGCAGTTTGGGGGGCTTTCTTAGGTCGGGGGTGAACACTGAAGCTTTCTTT. Amino acid sequence: CASSLGGFLRSGVNTEAFF.